This T cell receptor beta chain was obtained from a study of Ad26.COV2.S vaccination and SARS-CoV-2 variants. The study's findings and limits: Reported findings describe substantial breadth in spike-specific CD8+ and CD4+ T cell responses following vaccination.

As regards this clone: Its antigen is as yet unknown.

V shed 3 bases, J shed 2 bases, and the junction held 4 bases outside the gene matches. The CDR3 loop spans 15 amino acids. Germline-derived CDR1 and CDR2 are MNHEY and SVGAGI. As for treatment: around 19 received Ad26.COV2.S at low or high dose, single or two shots; roughly 5 received placebo; per-sample allocation not given. Sampling happened 63 days after the first vaccine or placebo injection. It was an adult aged 18-55 years in Boston who was the donor. Expressing Wuhan-strain SARS-CoV-2 spike, an Ad26 vector served as the vaccine. Clones were read by immunoSEQ multiplex PCR, and TCRdb kept only the in-frame ones, dropping some. The repertoire includes about 390,000 clones, approximately 91% of them detected once, and 3.5% sits in the top ten.

The sequencing used peripheral blood, collected in a trial of Ad26.COV2.S vaccine versus placebo. The V and J genes are TRBV6-5 and TRBJ1-1; 9 nucleotides match TRBD1. This TCR came from a person between 18 and 65 years old who received the Ad26.COV2.S COVID-19 vaccine or a placebo. Here the CDR3 DNA reads TGTGCCAGCAGTTATCCGGGACAGGGAAACACTGAAGCTTTCTTT. Encoded protein: CASSYPGQGNTEAFF.